This T cell receptor (beta chain) came from a study of T cells after yellow fever vaccination. This clonotype showed up many times. TCRdb recomputed calls from the 5' RACE reads with MiXCR, one row per CDR3 protein. In the table there are 100,000 to 150,000 distinct CDR3 sequences, under 8% of which are singletons. The CDR3 runs 14 residues. Trimming removed 7 bases from V and 3 bases from J, with 15 bases in between. Germline assignment: CDR1 MNHEY and CDR2 SVGAGI. The source material was CD4+ T cells sorted from PBMCs, sampled 10 to 11 days after the first yellow fever vaccination. The chain recombines TRBV6-5 with TRBJ1-1, with unresolved D. This TCR came from a man younger than 35 who received the YFV17D yellow fever vaccine. CDR3 region: CASIDLGRYTEAFF. The CDR3, as DNA: TGTGCCAGCATCGACTTAGGGAGGTACACTGAAGCTTTCTTT.